Presented here are 4 T cell receptor beta chains from one specimen sequenced in a study of T cell changes during pregnancy in multiple sclerosis. Sequenced by immunoSEQ multiplex PCR; TCRdb stores in-frame clones only, minus some. The sample has tens of thousands of clones, 90% to 95% seen once. The source material was CD8+ T cells from peripheral blood mononuclear cells, sampled in the third trimester of pregnancy. The source of these receptors is a female donor with multiple sclerosis, enrolled in a pregnancy study.

In nucleotides, the CDR3 is TGCAGCGCCGGGACTAGCGGACACATTCAGTACTTC. It yields the protein CSAGTSGHIQYF. The chain carries TRBV29-1 and TRBJ2-4; 11 bases agree with TRBD2. Germline CDR1 SQVTM, CDR2 ANQGSEA. The CDR3 spans 12 residues. Trimming took 7 bases from V and 8 from J; bases not matched to a gene: 4. Using reference TRBV29-1 and TRBJ2-4 for the parts outside the CDR3, the full variable domain is SAVISQKPSRDICQRGTSLTIQCQVDSQVTMMFWYRQQPGQSLTLIATANQGSEATYESGFVIDKFPISRPNLTFSTLTVSNMSPEDSSIYLCSAGTSGHIQYFGAGTRLSVL.

The rearrangement joins TRBV15 to TRBJ2-1; 9 bases are shared with TRBD2. The V segment lost 1 base and the J segment 4 bases; nucleotides outside the gene matches: 5. Germline V lookup: CDR1 LNHNV, CDR2 YYDKDF (reference sequence). The length of the CDR3 is 16 residues. CDR3 DNA sequence: TGTGCCACCAGCAGAGGGAGGCTAGCGGGGTACAATGAGCAGTTCTTC. Translated: CATSRGRLAGYNEQFF.

The rearrangement uses TRBV27 and TRBJ2-1; 7 bases align to TRBD1. The V and J ends lost 8 bases and 0 bases, in that order; junction bases with no gene match: 10. Germline CDR1 MNHEY, CDR2 SMNVEV (reference sequence). The CDR3 is 16 residues long. For the CDR3, the DNA is TGTGCCAGCGCGCCCACAGGGGCCTTCTCCTACAATGAGCAGTTCTTC. The encoded protein is CASAPTGAFSYNEQFF.

The V call is TRBV5-3, the J call TRBJ1-2; D unresolved. TRBV5-3 is reported as an ORF; its role is uncertain. The CDR3 runs 15 residues. Trimming cost V 3 bases and J 1 base, with 13 bases left between them. The CDR3 DNA reads as TGTGCCAGAAGCTCAGCCATCCGGGATAACTATGGCTACACCTTC. It translates to CARSSAIRDNYGYTF.